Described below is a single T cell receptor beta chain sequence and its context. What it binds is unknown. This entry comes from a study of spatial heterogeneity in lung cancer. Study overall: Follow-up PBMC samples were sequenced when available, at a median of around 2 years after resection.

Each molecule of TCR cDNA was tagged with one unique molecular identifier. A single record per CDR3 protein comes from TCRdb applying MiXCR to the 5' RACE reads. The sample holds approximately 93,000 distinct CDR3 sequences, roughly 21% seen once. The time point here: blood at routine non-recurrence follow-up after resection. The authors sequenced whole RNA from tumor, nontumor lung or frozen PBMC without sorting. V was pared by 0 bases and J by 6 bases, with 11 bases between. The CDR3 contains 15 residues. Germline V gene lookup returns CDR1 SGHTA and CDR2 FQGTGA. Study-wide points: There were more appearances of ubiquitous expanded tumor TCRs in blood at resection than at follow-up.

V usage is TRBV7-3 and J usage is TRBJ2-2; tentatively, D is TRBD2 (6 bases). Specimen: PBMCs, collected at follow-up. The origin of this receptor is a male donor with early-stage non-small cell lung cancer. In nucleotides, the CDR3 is TGTGCCAGCAGCTTAACGGGTAGCGGTTCCGGGGAGCTGTTTTTT. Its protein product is CASSLTGSGSGELFF. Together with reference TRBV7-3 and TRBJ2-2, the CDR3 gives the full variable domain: GAGVSQTPSNKVTEKGKYVELRCDPISGHTALYWYRQSLGQGPEFLIYFQGTGAADDSGLPNDRFFAVRPEGSVSTLKIQRTERGDSAVYLCASSLTGSGSGELFFGEGSRLTVL.